The rows below give T cell receptor beta chains drawn from one sample of a study of T cell responses to AZD1222 COVID-19 vaccine. TCRdb keeps only in-frame clones here, not all; method: immunoSEQ multiplex PCR. The sample carries around 110,000 clones, roughly 92% recorded once. Sequencing was performed on peripheral blood, taken on day 0 of AZD1222 vaccination. Receptors were obtained from an adult in good health. The CDR3 runs from the conserved cysteine through the conserved F or W. Each record gives: J gene, V gene, D gene, CDR3 protein, CDR3 DNA. A D gene is named only where the DNA matches it firmly.

>TRBJ2-1|TRBV5-1|-
CASSLASGSYNEQFF
TGCGCCAGCAGCTTGGCCTCGGGCTCCTACAATGAGCAGTTCTTC
>TRBJ2-1|TRBV20-1|-
CSAVFNEQFF
TGCAGTGCTGTCTTCAATGAGCAGTTCTTC
>TRBJ1-1|TRBV11-3|TRBD1
CASSGRQGGDTEAFF
TGTGCCAGCAGCGGACGACAGGGTGGGGACACTGAAGCTTTCTTT
>TRBJ1-1|TRBV2|-
CASSTGQTQAFF
TGTGCCAGCAGCACCGGACAGACTCAAGCTTTCTTT
>TRBJ2-3|TRBV5-1|-
CASSLGQGGDTQYF
TGCGCCAGCAGCTTGGGGCAGGGAGGAGATACGCAGTATTTT
>TRBJ2-3|TRBV6-2/TRBV6-3|TRBD2
CASSLREGLNTQYF
TGTGCCAGCAGTTTAAGGGAGGGCCTGAATACGCAGTATTTT
>TRBJ1-1|TRBV11-2|-
CASSFTGGTEAFF
TGTGCCAGCAGCTTTACGGGGGGAACTGAAGCTTTCTTT
>TRBJ1-5|TRBV6-5|-
CASSSGGRGNQPQHF
TGTGCCAGCAGTTCAGGAGGACGGGGCAATCAGCCCCAGCATTTT
>TRBJ1-1|TRBV6-2/TRBV6-3|-
CASSYSGPPNGAFF
TGTGCCAGCAGTTACTCGGGACCGCCAAACGGAGCTTTCTTT
>TRBJ1-2|TRBV11-2|TRBD1
CASSLGRTGGYGYTF
TGTGCCAGCAGCTTAGGCCGGACAGGGGGCTATGGCTACACCTTC
>TRBJ1-2|TRBV3-1/TRBV3-2|-
CASSQEPGGYTF
TGTGCCAGCAGCCAAGAACCTGGGGGCTACACCTTC
>TRBJ2-1|TRBV27|-
CASTLMGVQFF
TGTGCCAGCACCTTGATGGGGGTGCAGTTCTTC
>TRBJ2-3|TRBV5-1|TRBD2
CASRNLAGGPGTDTQYF
TGCGCCAGCAGAAATCTAGCGGGAGGGCCGGGCACAGATACGCAGTATTTT
>TRBJ2-1|TRBV5-1|-
CASSLQGYNEQFF
TGCGCCAGCAGCTTGCAGGGATACAATGAGCAGTTCTTC
>TRBJ1-2|TRBV5-1|-
CASSILSGNYGYTF
TGCGCCAGCAGCATACTCTCAGGGAACTATGGCTACACCTTC
>TRBJ1-1|TRBV5-1|-
CASSPGGRGTEAFF
TGCGCCAGCAGCCCGGGAGGTCGGGGGACTGAAGCTTTCTTT
>TRBJ2-1|TRBV5-5|-
CASSLDSASYNEQFF
TGTGCCAGCAGCTTAGATTCAGCTTCCTACAATGAGCAGTTCTTC
>TRBJ2-2|TRBV5-1|-
CASGGLSTGELFF
TGCGCCAGCGGGGGACTGAGCACCGGGGAGCTGTTTTTT
>TRBJ2-3|TRBV6-5|TRBD2
CASRSRGLVPDTQYF
TGTGCCAGCAGATCACGAGGACTAGTTCCAGATACGCAGTATTTT